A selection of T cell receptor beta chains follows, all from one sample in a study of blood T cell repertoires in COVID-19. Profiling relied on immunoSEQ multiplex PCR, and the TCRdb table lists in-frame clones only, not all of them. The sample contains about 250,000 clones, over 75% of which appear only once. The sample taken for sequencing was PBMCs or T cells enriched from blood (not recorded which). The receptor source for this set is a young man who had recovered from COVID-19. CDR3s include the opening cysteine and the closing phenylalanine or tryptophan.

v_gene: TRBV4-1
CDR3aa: CASSQSRVNEKLFF

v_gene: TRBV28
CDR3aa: CASSPLANVLTF

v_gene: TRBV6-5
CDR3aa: CASSLTAATNEKLFF

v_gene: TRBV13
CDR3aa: CASRSFRDTSSYEQYF

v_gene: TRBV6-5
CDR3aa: CASSYASGGGYEQFF

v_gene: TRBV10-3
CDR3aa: CAISNSYNSPLHF

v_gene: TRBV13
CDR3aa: CASSSERGSSGNTIYF

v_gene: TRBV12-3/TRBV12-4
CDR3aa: CASSKLEYNEQFF

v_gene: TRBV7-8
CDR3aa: CASSFISSGTRVGPQHF

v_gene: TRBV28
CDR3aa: CASFSSDSSTGELFF

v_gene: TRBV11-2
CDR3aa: CASSFEGLPSGYTF

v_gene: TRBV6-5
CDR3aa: CASSSQGALNEQFF

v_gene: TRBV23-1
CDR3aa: CASSPGPGDEQYF

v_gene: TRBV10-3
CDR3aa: CATTGTSGRSNEQFF

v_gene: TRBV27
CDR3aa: CASSIQRQGNSPLHF

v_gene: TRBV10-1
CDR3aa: CASIGVETQYF

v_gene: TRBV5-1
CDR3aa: CASSQGTAGNTIYF

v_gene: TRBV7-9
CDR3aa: CASSTDRTRYEQYF

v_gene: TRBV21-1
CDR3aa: CASSTFLPGSTDTQYF

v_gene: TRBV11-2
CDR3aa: CASSLDRLNYEQYF